This T cell receptor beta chain is from a study of blood T cells in healthy people across ages. Across the study: The capture of about one barcoded beta molecule per two T cells was achieved by template switching. Study-wide results and caveats: It was held that diversity estimates obtained from one million T cells represented underestimates. Changes seen in expanded clonotypes were possibly confounded by donor CMV status left unknown.

For this clonotype: The antigen remains unidentified.

Alongside a J-beta primer mix, a sample-barcoded 5' primer served in a second PCR lasting 7 to 11 cycles. MiXCR, applied by TCRdb to the 5' RACE reads, yields one record per CDR3 protein. The sample consists of 1.2 million to 1.5 million distinct CDR3 sequences, approximately 42% of them appearing once. V shed 7 bases and J shed 2 bases, with 9 bases lying between them. Germline V CDR1 and CDR2: MNHEY, SVGAGI. The CDR3 runs to 13 residues. The TCR comes from a woman between 18 and 30 years old in good health. This sequence joins TRBV6-5 and TRBJ1-5; D call uncertain. Material for sequencing was blood. The DNA for the CDR3 is TGTGCCAGCACCGATGGCGGCAATCAGCCCCAGCATTTT. Its translation is CASTDGGNQPQHF.